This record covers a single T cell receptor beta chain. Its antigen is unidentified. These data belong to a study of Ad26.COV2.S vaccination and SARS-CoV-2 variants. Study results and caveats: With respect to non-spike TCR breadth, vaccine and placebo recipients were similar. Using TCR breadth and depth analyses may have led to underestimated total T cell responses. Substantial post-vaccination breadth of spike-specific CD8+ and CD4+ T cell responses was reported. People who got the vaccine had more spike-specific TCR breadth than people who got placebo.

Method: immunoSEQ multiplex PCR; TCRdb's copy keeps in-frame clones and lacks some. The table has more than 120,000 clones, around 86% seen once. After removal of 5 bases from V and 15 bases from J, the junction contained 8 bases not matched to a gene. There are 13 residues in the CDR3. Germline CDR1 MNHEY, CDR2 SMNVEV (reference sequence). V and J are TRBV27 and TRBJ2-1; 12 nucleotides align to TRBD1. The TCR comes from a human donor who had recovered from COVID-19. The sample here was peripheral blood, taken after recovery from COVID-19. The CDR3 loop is CASSGGQGADLFF. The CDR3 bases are TGTGCCAGCAGTGGGGGACAGGGGGCGGATCTGTTCTTC.